Included here is one TCR beta chain sequence, with context. The data are from a study of T-cell memory formation after mild COVID-19. A single record per CDR3 protein comes from TCRdb applying MiXCR to the 5' RACE reads. The sample gives about 470,000 distinct CDR3 sequences, roughly 25% of which show up once; around 13% is in the top ten. Germline CDR1 and CDR2: KGHDR and SFDVKD. CDR3 size: 16 residues. The J segment lost 4 bases and the V segment lost 3 bases, leaving 7 bases of the junction unmatched. The TCR was taken from an adult woman who had mild COVID-19 (a few samples of this study predate the infection). Cell type and time point are not known. The sequenced sample consisted of PBMCs or a T cell subset sorted from them (not recorded which). The chain combines TRBV24-1 with TRBJ2-5; 10 positions match TRBD2. The CDR3 loop reads CATSDSGRARGETQYF. CDR3 sequence (DNA): TGTGCCACCAGTGATAGCGGGAGGGCCCGGGGAGAGACCCAGTACTTC.